Below are 6 T cell receptor beta chains sequenced from a single sample in a study of shared clonotypes between healthy human individuals. Profiled with immunoSEQ multiplex PCR; TCRdb holds only in-frame clones, not every one. The sample lists about 320,000 clones, over 75% occurring once. Material for sequencing was memory CD8+ T cells sorted from blood. Noted subset: CD45RO+ cells pooled with CCR7-negative TemRA cells. Receptors were obtained from a man younger than 35 in good health.

The chain combines TRBV7-8 with TRBJ1-4; D might be TRBD1 (5 bases). Germline V gene sequence: CDR1 SGHVS, CDR2 FQNEAQ. Trimming stripped 5 bases from V and 1 base from J, with 20 bases between. The CDR3 length is 18 residues. The CDR3 region is CASSTGQAVTRTNEKLFF. Here the CDR3 DNA reads TGTGCCAGCAGCACTGGACAAGCAGTAACTAGAACTAATGAAAAACTGTTTTTT.

The V gene is TRBV28, the J gene TRBJ1-5, with D maybe TRBD1 (6 bases). Germline-derived CDR1 and CDR2 are MDHEN and SYDVKM. The V and J ends lost 4 bases and 0 bases respectively, with 10 bases between them. This CDR3 is built from 15 residues. The CDR3 coding sequence is TGTGCCAGCAGTTATACAGGGACTAGCAATCAGCCCCAGCATTTT. Amino acids: CASSYTGTSNQPQHF.

The chain has TRBV10-1 and TRBJ2-7, with TRBD1 identical over 9 bases. V lost 6 bases and J lost 5; bases outside the gene matches: 8. The CDR3 length is 14 residues. The V gene's germline CDR1 is WNHNN and CDR2 SYGVQD (reference sequence). As DNA, the CDR3 is TGCGCCAGCAGGAACCGGGACAGGGTGAACGAGCAGTACTTC. Translation: CASRNRDRVNEQYF.

On this clone: The junction and the germline gene differ at one end; a read error may be behind it. The V gene is TRBV11-3, the J gene TRBJ2-7, with TRBD2 matching over 13 bases. Germline CDR1 SGHNT, CDR2 YENEEA. The CDR3 sequence is 14 residues long. The CDR3 bases are TGTGCCAGCAGCTTCCCCGGGACTAGCGGGGCCCTGGACTTC. This encodes CASSFPGTSGALDF.

The chain combines TRBV6-6 with TRBJ2-7; D is unresolved. This CDR3 region has 9 residues. Between the trimmed V and J ends, which lost 5 bases and 7 bases, there was a span of 3 bases. Germline loops: CDR1 MNHNY, CDR2 SVGAGI (reference sequence). This CDR3 is CASSPEQYF. Here the CDR3 DNA reads TGTGCCAGCAGTCCAGAGCAGTACTTC.

J is TRBJ2-1 and V is TRBV4-3; 8 positions agree with TRBD2. From germline, CDR1 is LGHNA and CDR2 YSLEER. The CDR3 sequence is 16 residues long. V was clipped by 4 bases and J by 10 bases; unmatched bases: 15. Here the CDR3 DNA reads TGCGCCAGCAGCCCGATAGCGGGACCAACCCCGCGAGAGCAGTTCTTC. Residues: CASSPIAGPTPREQFF.